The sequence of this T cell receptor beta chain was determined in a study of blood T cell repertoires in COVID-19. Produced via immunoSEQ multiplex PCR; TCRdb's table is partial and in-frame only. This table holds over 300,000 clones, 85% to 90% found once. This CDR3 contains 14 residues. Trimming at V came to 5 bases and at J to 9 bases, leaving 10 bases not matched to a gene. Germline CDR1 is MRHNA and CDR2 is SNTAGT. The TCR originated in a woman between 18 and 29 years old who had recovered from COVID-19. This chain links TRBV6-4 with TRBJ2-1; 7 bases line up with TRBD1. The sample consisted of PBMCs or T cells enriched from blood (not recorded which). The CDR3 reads CASSTGQTISEQFF. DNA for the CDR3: TGTGCCAGCAGTACGGGACAGACTATAAGTGAGCAGTTCTTC.